Sequencing of this T cell receptor (beta chain) was carried out in a study of T cells in Graves' hyperthyroidism and ophthalmopathy. CDR3 length: 15 residues. J was trimmed by 7 bases and V by 6 bases; bases with no gene match: 10. Looked up from germline, CDR1 is MDHEN and CDR2 is SYDVKM. Each person with ophthalmopathy scored at least 3 on the Clinical Activity Score, reached NOSPECS grade 4 or higher, and had been ill under 3 months. The study's findings and limits: The model foresaw ophthalmopathy a median roughly 6.5 months prior to onset. From stable hyperthyroidism, ophthalmopathy was set apart by a 13 V-J model. Most expanded thyroid clonotypes above 0.001 recurred in blood.

Of note for this clonotype: Its antigen is not known.

RNA transcripts yielded amplified TCR beta CDR3 regions. The TCR CDR3 first-round RT-PCR relied on the HTBI primer set. From the multiplex PCR reads, TCRdb called clonotypes with MiXCR, one entry per CDR3 protein. The repertoire has about 600,000 distinct CDR3 sequences, more than 13% of them found once; the top ten carry approximately 6.4%. This TCR derives from a woman between 18 and 29 years old with Graves' ophthalmopathy. The source material was blood. The genes are TRBV28 and TRBJ2-1; 9 bases match TRBD2. CDR3 coding DNA: TGTGCCAGCAGAAGTCTAGCGGGAACATTTAATGAGCAGTTCTTC. It specifies CASRSLAGTFNEQFF.